Listed below are T cell receptor beta chains from one sample, sequenced in a study of blood T cell repertoires in COVID-19. Repertoires were generated with immunoSEQ multiplex PCR, while TCRdb's copy carries only in-frame clones and drops some. The sample gives approximately 400,000 clones, 87% of which show up once; 1% to 1.5% is in the top ten. Sequenced: PBMCs or T cells enriched from blood (not recorded which). These receptors all stem from a man aged 25-45 years who had recovered from COVID-19. Each CDR3 is given with its conserved first and last residue. A D gene is named only where the DNA matches it firmly. Clone sizes are given selectively: once, few, many, or a class where the clone is expanded.

TGTGCCAGCACCAGGGGTGATGGCTACACCTTC	CASTRGDGYTF	-	TRBV11-1	-	TRBJ1-2
TGTGCCTGGATCGTAGCGGGAGGAGCCTACAATGAGCAGTTCTTC	CAWIVAGGAYNEQFF	TRBD2	TRBV30	-	TRBJ2-1
TGTGCCAGCAGGCCCCTCGCGGGGGGGAACAATGAGCAGTTCTTC	CASRPLAGGNNEQFF	TRBD2	TRBV2	-	TRBJ2-1
TGTGCCAGCAGCTTAGCGAAAGGAGGGACAGACCTCCTCTTT	CASSLAKGGTDLLF	TRBD1	TRBV7-9	few	TRBJ1-1
TGTGCCAGCAGCTTAATGGGACAGGGGGCGATTAATTCACCCCTCCACTTT	CASSLMGQGAINSPLHF	TRBD1	TRBV7-2	-	TRBJ1-6
TGTGCCAGCTCACCAGCCTTCACGGACTATGGCTACACCTTC	CASSPAFTDYGYTF	-	TRBV18	-	TRBJ1-2
TGTGCCAGCAGCGCATGGTTGGGGGCAGGGGAGTCACCCCTCCACTTT	CASSAWLGAGESPLHF	-	TRBV7-9	once	TRBJ1-6
TGTGCCAGCAGCTTGAAGCGGGAGGTGAGCACTGAAGCTTTCTTT	CASSLKREVSTEAFF	-	TRBV5-4	-	TRBJ1-1
TGTGCCAGCTCACCAGGGGCAGGGGTCAACAATGAGCAGTTCTTC	CASSPGAGVNNEQFF	-	TRBV18	few	TRBJ2-1
TGTGCCAGCAGCTCCGCGGTGAATCAGCCCCAGCATTTT	CASSSAVNQPQHF	-	TRBV11-2	-	TRBJ1-5
TGCGCCAGCAGCCTGGGGGGGACATCTCAAGAGACCCAGTACTTC	CASSLGGTSQETQYF	-	TRBV5-1	-	TRBJ2-5
TGTGCCAGCAGCCCCCGTCACCGTCGGGGCACTGAAGCTTTCTTT	CASSPRHRRGTEAFF	-	TRBV11-2	-	TRBJ1-1
TGTGCCAGCAGCCCCCCGAGTAGCGGGGGGACAGATACGCAGTATTTT	CASSPPSSGGTDTQYF	TRBD2	TRBV9	few	TRBJ2-3
TGTGCCAGCACGAGGAGAGGTAGCTCCTACAATGAGCAGTTCTTC	CASTRRGSSYNEQFF	-	TRBV5-4	-	TRBJ2-1
TGTGCCAGCAAGCAGGGTTTTCTCCGTTACAATGAGCAGTTCTTC	CASKQGFLRYNEQFF	-	TRBV5-5	-	TRBJ2-1
TGTGCCTGGAGTGGGTCAGGGGGCTGGCAGCCCCAGCATTTT	CAWSGSGGWQPQHF	TRBD1	TRBV30	-	TRBJ1-5
TGCGCCAGCAGCCAAGGCCCTAATCTTAACACTGAAGCTTTCTTT	CASSQGPNLNTEAFF	-	TRBV4-1	few	TRBJ1-1
TGTGCCAGCAGTTTAGGGCAGGGCTATGGCTACACCTTC	CASSLGQGYGYTF	-	TRBV12-3/TRBV12-4	-	TRBJ1-2
TGCGCCAGCAGCTTACACCGGGACAGCGGATATGGCTACACCTTC	CASSLHRDSGYGYTF	TRBD1	TRBV5-1	few	TRBJ1-2
TGTGCCAGTAGTATAGATGATAGCGGGGGACACAATGAGCAGTTCTTC	CASSIDDSGGHNEQFF	TRBD2	TRBV19	-	TRBJ2-1
TGTGCCAGCAGCTCTTCGGGACAGGGATCTGAAAAACTGTTTTTT	CASSSSGQGSEKLFF	TRBD1	TRBV5-5	-	TRBJ1-4
TGCGCCAGCAGTGAGCAGATAACGAACACCGGGGAGCTGTTTTTT	CASSEQITNTGELFF	-	TRBV10-1	-	TRBJ2-2
TGTGCCAGCAGCAACGGACAGGGGGCGAAGAATGAGCAGTTCTTC	CASSNGQGAKNEQFF	TRBD1	TRBV7-2	-	TRBJ2-1
TGTGCCAGTACCCCCGGGTTTGGGGGGCAAGAGACCCAGTACTTC	CASTPGFGGQETQYF	-	TRBV19	few	TRBJ2-5
TGCAGCGTTGAGGAGGGACAGGGCACTGAAGCTTTCTTT	CSVEEGQGTEAFF	TRBD1	TRBV29-1	-	TRBJ1-1
TGTGCCATCCTAGAGGGGGGGCACACTGAAGCTTTCTTT	CAILEGGHTEAFF	-	TRBV10-3	once	TRBJ1-1
TGCGCCAGCAGCCAAGAGCTGCAGGTCGGAGGCGAAAAACTGTTTTTT	CASSQELQVGGEKLFF	-	TRBV4-1	-	TRBJ1-4
TGTGCCAGCATTCGAGCGGGGGGCCCGAGAGAGACAGATACGCAGTATTTT	CASIRAGGPRETDTQYF	TRBD2	TRBV2	-	TRBJ2-3
TGTGCCTGGAGTTCCACCTGGGCCGCCCAGCATTTT	CAWSSTWAAQHF	-	TRBV30	-	TRBJ1-5
TGTGCCAGCAGGGGTCAACAGGGGGCCACCTCCGAAAAACTGTTTTTT	CASRGQQGATSEKLFF	TRBD1	TRBV27	-	TRBJ1-4
TGTGCCAACCGTGGGGACAAAAGCACTTTCCCGTACTTC	CANRGDKSTFPYF	-	TRBV19	-	TRBJ2-7
TGTGCCAGCAGTTTATTGTGGAGGGATAATTCACCCCTCCACTTT	CASSLLWRDNSPLHF	-	TRBV27	few	TRBJ1-6
TGCAGCGTTGAGGTCGTAGGCCGGGACGATATCCAGGGAGGGTATGGCTACACCTTC	CSVEVVGRDDIQGGYGYTF	-	TRBV29-1	few	TRBJ1-2
TGCAGCGTGCTAGCGGGGCGCACAGATACGCAGTATTTT	CSVLAGRTDTQYF	TRBD2	TRBV29-1	once	TRBJ2-3
TGCAGCGTTGAGAGACAGGGGAATGGCTACACCTTC	CSVERQGNGYTF	TRBD1	TRBV29-1	-	TRBJ1-2
TGTGCCAGCAGTTCTTACAGGGAAGGGAGCTCACCCCTCCACTTT	CASSSYREGSSPLHF	-	TRBV27	-	TRBJ1-6
TGTGCCAGCAGCCGACAGGGAGTAGGCTACACCTTC	CASSRQGVGYTF	TRBD1	TRBV11-2	-	TRBJ1-2
TGTGCCAGCAGCGTTAACGCGGGACAGGGATATGGCTACACCTTC	CASSVNAGQGYGYTF	TRBD1	TRBV7-2	-	TRBJ1-2
TGTGCCAGCAGCCCGGGACAGAACACAGATACGCAGTATTTT	CASSPGQNTDTQYF	TRBD1	TRBV3-1/TRBV3-2	-	TRBJ2-3
TGTGCCAGCAGCAAGACAGTAGTCAATGAAAAACTGTTTTTT	CASSKTVVNEKLFF	-	TRBV2	few	TRBJ1-4
TGTGCCAGCTCACCAGGGGACAGTCGTGGCTATGGCTACACCTTC	CASSPGDSRGYGYTF	TRBD1	TRBV18	-	TRBJ1-2
TGTGCCAGTAGTGTTCCAATATCTTCCACAAACACCGGGGAGCTGTTTTTT	CASSVPISSTNTGELFF	-	TRBV19	-	TRBJ2-2
TGCGCCAGCAGCCGGCTCATGAACACTGAAGCTTTCTTT	CASSRLMNTEAFF	-	TRBV4-1	-	TRBJ1-1
TGTGCCAGCAGCCATAACCAGGGCGCTGAAGCTTTCTTT	CASSHNQGAEAFF	-	TRBV5-6	-	TRBJ1-1
TGCGCCAGCAGCTTGGCCGGGACACCCGCCTACGAGCAGTACTTC	CASSLAGTPAYEQYF	-	TRBV5-1	-	TRBJ2-7
TGTGCCACCAGTGATGGGGGGGTGGGTGAGCAGTTCTTC	CATSDGGVGEQFF	TRBD2	TRBV24-1	-	TRBJ2-1
TGTGCCAGCAGCTTATCGACAGGGACGAACACCATATATTTT	CASSLSTGTNTIYF	TRBD1	TRBV7-8	-	TRBJ1-3
TGTGCCAGCAGTGGGACAGGGTTTTCTGCTAACTATGGCTACACCTTC	CASSGTGFSANYGYTF	TRBD1	TRBV6-1	-	TRBJ1-2
TGCGCCAGCAGCGACACAGCCTCTGGAAACACCATATATTTT	CASSDTASGNTIYF	-	TRBV5-1	-	TRBJ1-3
TGTGCCAGCTCACCGAGTGTCACAGATACGCAGTATTTT	CASSPSVTDTQYF	-	TRBV18	-	TRBJ2-3
TGCGCCAGCAGTGTAACTAGCGGGGGCTCCTTCTCCTACGAGCAGTACTTC	CASSVTSGGSFSYEQYF	TRBD2	TRBV10-2	-	TRBJ2-7
TGTGCCAGCAATAAAGATCGGATCGGGTATCAGCCCCAGCATTTT	CASNKDRIGYQPQHF	-	TRBV6-5	-	TRBJ1-5
TGTGCCACCAGTCCCGGACAGGGGGATACGAACACCGGGGAGCTGTTTTTT	CATSPGQGDTNTGELFF	TRBD1	TRBV24-1	-	TRBJ2-2
TGCGCCAGCAGTTCTACAGGGGGATCAGATACGCAGTATTTT	CASSSTGGSDTQYF	TRBD1	TRBV5-1	-	TRBJ2-3